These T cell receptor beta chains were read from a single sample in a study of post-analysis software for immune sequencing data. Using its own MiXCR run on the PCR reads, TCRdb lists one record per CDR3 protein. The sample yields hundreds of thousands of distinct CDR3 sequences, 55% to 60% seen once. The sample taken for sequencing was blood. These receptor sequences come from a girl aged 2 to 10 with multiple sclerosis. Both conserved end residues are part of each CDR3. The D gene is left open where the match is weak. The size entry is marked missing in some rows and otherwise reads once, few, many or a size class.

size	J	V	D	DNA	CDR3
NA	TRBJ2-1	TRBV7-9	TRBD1	TGTGCCAGCAGCGAGGACAGGGGCTCCTACAATGAGCAGTTCTTC	CASSEDRGSYNEQFF
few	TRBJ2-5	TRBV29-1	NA	TGCAGCGCCACCCTGGGGGGAGAAGAGACCCAGTACTTC	CSATLGGEETQYF
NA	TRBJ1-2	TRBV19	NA	TGTGCCACCGGCCCCCAGGGAGAGGGTGGCTACACCTTC	CATGPQGEGGYTF
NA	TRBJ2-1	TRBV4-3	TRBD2	TGCGCCAGCAGCCAAGACAGCGGGGGGGCGGATGAGCAGTTCTTC	CASSQDSGGADEQFF
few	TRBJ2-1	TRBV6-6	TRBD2	TGTGCCAGCAGCCTGGGATGGGGAGCGGGGGACAATGAGCAGTTCTTC	CASSLGWGAGDNEQFF
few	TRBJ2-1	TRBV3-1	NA	TGTGCCAGCAGCAACGAAAATGAGCAGTTCTTC	CASSNENEQFF
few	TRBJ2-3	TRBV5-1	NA	TGCGCCAGCAGCTCGGTCACCTTCAGCACAGATACGCAGTATTTT	CASSSVTFSTDTQYF
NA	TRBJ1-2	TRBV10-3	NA	TGTGCCATCAAGAATGCACAGGGAAACTATGGCTACACCTTC	CAIKNAQGNYGYTF
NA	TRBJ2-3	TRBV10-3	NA	TGTGCCATCAGTGAGGCTACGGGCGCAGATACGCAGTATTTT	CAISEATGADTQYF
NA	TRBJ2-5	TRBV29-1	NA	TGCAGCGTAAGGGTTTCGCGGTACCAAGAGACCCAGTACTTC	CSVRVSRYQETQYF
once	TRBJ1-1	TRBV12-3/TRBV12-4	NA	TGTGCCAGCAGTTTGGCCGGCCGTCGAGAAACTGAAGCTTTCTTT	CASSLAGRRETEAFF
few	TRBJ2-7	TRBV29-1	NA	TGCAGCGTTGAAGATCGCGGAACCTACGAGCAGTACTTC	CSVEDRGTYEQYF
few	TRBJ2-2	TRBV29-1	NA	TGCAGCGTTGAAAAGGGCCCCGGGGAGCTGTTTTTT	CSVEKGPGELFF
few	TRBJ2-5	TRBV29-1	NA	TGCAGCGTTGTCCCAGGAACTCATCAAGAGACCCAGTACTTC	CSVVPGTHQETQYF
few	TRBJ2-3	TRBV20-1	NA	TGCAGTGCTAGAGAGGGTAGAACAGATACGCAGTATTTT	CSAREGRTDTQYF